The next 23 T cell receptor beta chains were all read from a single sample in a study of T-cell reconstitution after alpha-beta-depleted transplantation in children listed by TCRdb under 2016. Libraries came from PCR. The instrument was an Illumina HiSeq 2500. Molecular barcoding was employed in the preparation of TCR libraries, with unique molecular identifiers being used to normalize TCRbeta repertoire quantification. In-frame beta chains were kept once TCRdb had trimmed the public reads at Q25 with fastp and called clones with MiXCR. Under each unique CDR3 protein, matching rows form one entry showing the most common genes and DNA. For this sample the table gives 350,000 to 450,000 distinct CDR3 sequences, of which roughly 20% were detected only once. The top ten constitute 3.8% of the sample. Source: PBMCs from the stem cell graft donor, taken from the stem cell graft. These TCRs come from a human donor who donated a stem cell graft to a child with acute myeloid leukemia.

This rearrangement joins TRBV4-3 to TRBJ2-2, with a possible D match to TRBD1 (5 bases). The CDR3 has 15 residues. Looked up from germline, CDR1 is LGHNA and CDR2 is YSLEER. V was pared by 1 base and J by 5 bases, with 11 bases between. CDR3 sequence reads: CASSQVGDGTGELFF. CDR3 nucleotide sequence: TGCGCCAGCAGCCAAGTAGGGGATGGGACCGGGGAGCTGTTTTTT.

The V and J genes are TRBV7-9 and TRBJ2-1; TRBD1 matches 9 bases. Trimming removed 0 bases from V and 8 bases from J; junction bases left unmatched: 5. Germline lookup yields CDR1 SEHNR and CDR2 FQNEAQ (reference sequence). The CDR3 length is 15 residues. CDR3 loop: CASSLAGQGSHEQFF. The CDR3 nucleotides read TGTGCCAGCAGCTTAGCGGGACAGGGATCCCATGAGCAGTTCTTC.

The gene calls are TRBV6-2 or TRBV6-3 and TRBJ2-1; D not resolved. The CDR3 is made up of 14 amino acids. CDR1 MNHEY and CDR2 SVGEGT come from the germline V gene. The ends were cut back, 10 bases at V and 8 bases at J, with 21 bases in the middle. The CDR3 DNA reads as TGTGCCACCTCTTGGAGTTCTAATGAGGATGAGCAGTTCTTC. It translates to CATSWSSNEDEQFF.

V usage is TRBV25-1 and J usage is TRBJ2-2, with 7 bases that match TRBD1. The length of the CDR3 is 16 residues. Looked up from germline, CDR1 is MGHDK and CDR2 is SYGVNS. J was trimmed by 1 base and V by 3 bases; bases with no gene match: 5. The CDR3 here is CASSDDRALNTGELFF. The CDR3 DNA is TGTGCCAGCAGTGACGACAGGGCCTTGAACACCGGGGAGCTGTTTTTT.

The chain uses TRBV11-2 and TRBJ1-1; D perhaps matches TRBD1 (5 bases). CDR3 length equals 14 residues. Germline V gene sequence: CDR1 SGHAT, CDR2 FQNNGV. V was pared by 0 bases and J by 4 bases, with 9 bases between. Written as DNA, the CDR3 is TGTGCCAGCAGCTTAGATACGGGGGGCACTGAAGCTTTCTTT. This codes for CASSLDTGGTEAFF.

The chain employs TRBV20-1 and TRBJ2-3; D is possibly TRBD2 (5 bases). Per the germline V gene, CDR1 is DFQATT and CDR2 is SNEGSKA (reference sequence). V lost 0 bases, J lost 2 bases, and 12 bases lay in between. The CDR3 is 15 residues long. This CDR3 is CSAREGRADTDTQYF. The CDR3 coding sequence is TGCAGTGCTAGAGAGGGGAGAGCGGACACAGATACGCAGTATTTT.

This clonotype turned up a few times. The V and J genes are TRBV20-1 and TRBJ2-5, with 7 bases matching TRBD2. The CDR3 extends over 12 amino acids. Losses at the gene ends were 7 bases for V and 5 bases for J; bases not matched to a gene: 7. Germline V gives CDR1 DFQATT, CDR2 SNEGSKA (reference sequence). This CDR3 reads CSVPGRVETQYF. CDR3 nucleotide sequence: TGCAGTGTCCCGGGGAGGGTGGAGACCCAGTACTTC.

This clonotype was seen many times. The J gene is TRBJ2-1, the V gene TRBV5-1; 9 bases line up with TRBD1. Unmatched junction bases numbered 7, after V lost 0 bases and J lost 6 bases. Germline CDR1 and CDR2: SGHRS and YFSETQ. CDR3 length: 16 amino acids. The CDR3 DNA follows: TGCGCCAGCAGCTTGGGGACAGGGGCGAGGAGCAATGAGCAGTTCTTC. It encodes CASSLGTGARSNEQFF. Looking up the rest from reference TRBV5-1 and TRBJ2-1 gives the full variable domain: KAGVTQTPRYLIKTRGQQVTLSCSPISGHRSVSWYQQTPGQGLQFLFEYFSETQRNKGNFPGRFSGRQFSNSRSEMNVSTLELGDSALYLCASSLGTGARSNEQFFGPGTRLTVL.

J is TRBJ1-6 and V is TRBV10-2, with D tentatively TRBD1 (6 bases). Germline values: CDR1 WSHSY, CDR2 SAAADI. The V end was cut by 6 bases, the J end by 5 bases, with 11 bases between. CDR3 length equals 14 residues. The CDR3 sequence is CASRFRGDNSPLHF. The CDR3 DNA reads TGCGCCAGCAGGTTCAGGGGAGATAATTCACCCCTCCACTTT.

This clonotype was picked up a small number of times. Written as DNA, the CDR3 is TGTGCCAGCAGCCCCGGGACATATAGCTCCTACAATGAGCAGTTCTTC. It codes for CASSPGTYSSYNEQFF. This chain connects TRBV11-2 to TRBJ2-1, with D possibly TRBD1 on 6 matching bases. This CDR3 is 16 amino acids long. Germline CDR1 reads SGHAT; CDR2 reads FQNNGV. V lost 5 bases and J 0 bases, leaving 14 bases between the germline ends.

Only a few counts were recorded for this clonotype. The chain joins TRBV4-1 to TRBJ1-2; tentative D call: TRBD1 (5 bases). The CDR3 spans 14 residues. The germline CDR1 and CDR2 sequences are MGHRA and YSYEKL. The germline V and J ends were trimmed by 0 bases and 2 bases, with 7 bases remaining between them. CDR3 region: CASSQEWGNYGYTF. The DNA for the CDR3 is TGCGCCAGCAGCCAAGAATGGGGGAACTATGGCTACACCTTC.

This clonotype was seen many times. The chain uses TRBV29-1 and TRBJ2-1, with D possibly being TRBD1 (6 bases). Trimming pared 5 bases from V and 10 bases from J, leaving 12 bases between. Per germline, CDR1 SQVTM and CDR2 ANQGSEA. The CDR3 extends over 11 amino acids. CDR3 sequence: CSVRTGQEQFF. CDR3 coding DNA: TGCAGCGTTAGAACAGGGCAGGAGCAGTTCTTC.

There are a few counts of this clonotype. The chain combines TRBV5-1 with TRBJ1-2, with 7 bases identical to TRBD1. Germline V gene data show CDR1 as SGHRS and CDR2 as YFSETQ. After removal of 0 bases from V and 0 bases from J, the junction contained 2 bases not matched to a gene. This CDR3 spans 15 amino acids. In DNA form, the CDR3 reads TGCGCCAGCAGCTTGGGGGACAGAGCTAACTATGGCTACACCTTC. Encoded protein: CASSLGDRANYGYTF.

V gene TRBV12-3 or TRBV12-4 combines with J gene TRBJ2-1, with D possibly being TRBD2 (6 bases). V lost 5 bases to trimming and J lost 4 bases, with 12 bases between them. This CDR3 region has 14 residues. CDR3 protein: CASSSGPIYNEQFF. The CDR3 DNA sequence: TGTGCCAGCAGTAGCGGGCCTATTTACAATGAGCAGTTCTTC.

The rearrangement joins TRBV5-1 to TRBJ1-6; D might be TRBD1 (5 bases). The CDR3 extends over 14 amino acids. Germline CDR1 is SGHRS and CDR2 is YFSETQ. The V end lost 0 bases, the J end lost 5 bases, and 6 bases lay between the germline ends. The CDR3 sequence: CASSLEQDNSPLHF. Here the CDR3 DNA reads TGCGCCAGCAGCTTGGAACAGGATAATTCACCCCTCCACTTT.

This clonotype showed up just a few times. This CDR3 is CASSLEPGRSYEQFF. The CDR3 nucleotides read TGCGCCAGCAGCTTAGAACCGGGACGAAGTTATGAGCAGTTCTTC. The V gene is TRBV5-1, the J gene TRBJ2-1; either TRBD1 or TRBD2 may fit D (5 bases each). Germline CDR1 and CDR2: SGHRS and YFSETQ. The CDR3 has 15 residues. V dropped 2 bases and J dropped 8 bases, with 17 bases sitting between them. The full variable domain, with the rest looked up from reference TRBV5-1 and TRBJ2-1, is KAGVTQTPRYLIKTRGQQVTLSCSPISGHRSVSWYQQTPGQGLQFLFEYFSETQRNKGNFPGRFSGRQFSNSRSEMNVSTLELGDSALYLCASSLEPGRSYEQFFGPGTRLTVL.

V is TRBV6-2 or TRBV6-3 and J is TRBJ1-1; D call uncertain. The CDR3 covers 14 residues. Between the trimmed V and J ends, which lost 2 bases and 3 bases, there was a span of 10 bases. CDR1 and CDR2 from the germline V gene are MNHEY and SVGEGT. Here the CDR3 reads CASSYVGSHTEAFF. The CDR3 DNA sequence: TGTGCCAGCAGTTACGTGGGGAGTCACACTGAAGCTTTCTTT.

The chain joins TRBV4-2 to TRBJ2-7, with D possibly matching TRBD2 (6 bases). Deletions cut 0 bases from V and 2 bases from J, with 14 bases between. In germline, CDR1 is LGHNA, CDR2 YNFKEQ. The CDR3 totals 16 residues. CDR3 DNA: TGTGCCAGCAGCCAAGATTCGGGCGGGAAAACCTACGAGCAGTACTTC. Its translation: CASSQDSGGKTYEQYF.

In its sample, this clonotype was seen a few times. The rearrangement uses TRBV20-1 and TRBJ2-2, with D possibly being TRBD2 (6 bases). Trimming left V 1 base short and J 4 bases short, with 13 bases between. CDR1 and CDR2 (germline): DFQATT, SNEGSKA (reference sequence). The CDR3 is made up of 15 amino acids. CDR3 protein: CSARVPGDITGELFF. The CDR3 nucleotides read TGCAGTGCTAGAGTTCCGGGAGACATCACCGGGGAGCTGTTTTTT.

This clonotype was counted a few times. DNA of the CDR3: TGTGCCAGCAGTTTGGGGGCCGGGCGTCGGTTGAGTGAATACTTC. Protein sequence: CASSLGAGRRLSEYF. The chain recombines TRBV28 with TRBJ2-7; a weak D match, TRBD1 (6 bases). The germline V gene has CDR1 MDHEN and CDR2 SYDVKM. This CDR3 contains 15 residues. Trimming pared 3 bases from V and 13 bases from J, leaving 25 bases between.

This clonotype was seen only a few times. V gene TRBV28 combines with J gene TRBJ2-7; weak D call: TRBD1 (6 bases). Trimming pared 5 bases from V and 3 bases from J, leaving 14 bases between. The CDR3 is 14 residues long. Per germline, CDR1 MDHEN and CDR2 SYDVKM. In nucleotides, the CDR3 is TGTGCCAGCAGTCAGCCAGGGGAAGGCTACGAGCAGTACTTC. Its protein product is CASSQPGEGYEQYF.

The CDR3 DNA sequence: TGTGCCAGCAGTTACCGAGCGGGAGGGCCCACAGATACGCAGTATTTT. Its protein is CASSYRAGGPTDTQYF. The chain joins TRBV6-5 to TRBJ2-3, with 10 nucleotides matching TRBD2. The germline gives CDR1 MNHEY, CDR2 SVGAGI. Germline trimming cut 2 bases from V and 2 bases from J; bases unmatched to any gene: 4. This CDR3 spans 16 amino acids.

This clonotype was picked up a small number of times. J is TRBJ2-1 and V is TRBV11-2; TRBD2 matches at 15 bases. This CDR3 is built from 17 residues. From germline, CDR1 is SGHAT and CDR2 FQNNGV. V shed 3 bases, J shed 8 bases, and the junction held 8 bases outside the gene matches. CDR3 region: CASSFRTSGRAADEQFF. CDR3 DNA: TGTGCCAGCAGCTTTAGGACTAGCGGGAGGGCCGCGGATGAGCAGTTCTTC.